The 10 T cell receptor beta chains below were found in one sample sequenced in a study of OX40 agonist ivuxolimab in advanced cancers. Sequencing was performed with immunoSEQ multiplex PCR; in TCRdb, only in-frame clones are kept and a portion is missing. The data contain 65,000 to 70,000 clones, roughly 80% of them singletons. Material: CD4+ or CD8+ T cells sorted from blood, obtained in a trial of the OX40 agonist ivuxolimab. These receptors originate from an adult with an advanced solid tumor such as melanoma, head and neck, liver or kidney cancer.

The chain's CDR3 is CASSELVVTATNEKLFF. CDR3 nucleotide sequence: TGTGCCAGCAGTGAACTAGTCGTAACAGCAACTAATGAAAAACTGTTTTTT. The chain recombines TRBV6-1 with TRBJ1-4, with unresolved D. The germline V and J ends were trimmed by 2 bases and 0 bases, with 13 bases remaining between them. The length of the CDR3 is 17 residues. Germline lookup yields CDR1 MNHNS and CDR2 SASEGT.

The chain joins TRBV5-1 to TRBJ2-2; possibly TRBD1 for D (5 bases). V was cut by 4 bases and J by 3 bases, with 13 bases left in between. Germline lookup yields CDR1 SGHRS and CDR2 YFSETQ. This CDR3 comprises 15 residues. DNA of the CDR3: TGCGCCAGCAGCGTTCAGGGATCATACACCGGGGAGCTGTTTTTT. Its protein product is CASSVQGSYTGELFF.

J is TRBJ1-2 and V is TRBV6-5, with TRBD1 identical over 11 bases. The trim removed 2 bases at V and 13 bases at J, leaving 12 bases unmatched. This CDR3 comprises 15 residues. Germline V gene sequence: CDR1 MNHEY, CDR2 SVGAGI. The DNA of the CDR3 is TGTGCCAGCAGTTACCCCGGGACAGGGGGTTTAGAATCCACCTTC. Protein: CASSYPGTGGLESTF.

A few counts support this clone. The CDR3 DNA reads TGTGCCAGCTCACCCGGACAGGGAAACGAGCAGTACTTC. Translated, it gives CASSPGQGNEQYF. This chain uses TRBV18 with TRBJ2-7, with 8 nucleotides matching TRBD1. Per germline, CDR1 KGHSH and CDR2 LQKENI. V dropped 3 bases and J dropped 5; count of bases not matched to a gene: 3. The CDR3 length is 13 residues.

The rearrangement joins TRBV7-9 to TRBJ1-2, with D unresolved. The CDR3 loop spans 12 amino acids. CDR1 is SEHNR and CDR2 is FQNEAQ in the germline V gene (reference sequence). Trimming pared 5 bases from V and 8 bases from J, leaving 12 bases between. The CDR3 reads CASSTETWGYTF. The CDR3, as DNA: TGTGCCAGCAGCACCGAAACCTGGGGCTACACCTTC.

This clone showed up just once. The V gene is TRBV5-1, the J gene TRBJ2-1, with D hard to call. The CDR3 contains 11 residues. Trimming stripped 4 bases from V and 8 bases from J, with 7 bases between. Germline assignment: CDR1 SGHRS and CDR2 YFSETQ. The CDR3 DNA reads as TGCGCCAGCAGCACTGCCCATGAGCAGTTCTTC. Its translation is CASSTAHEQFF.

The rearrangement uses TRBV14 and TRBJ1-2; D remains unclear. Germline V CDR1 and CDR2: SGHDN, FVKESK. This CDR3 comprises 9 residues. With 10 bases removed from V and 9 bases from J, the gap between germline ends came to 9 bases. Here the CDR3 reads CATVGSYTF. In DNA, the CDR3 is TGTGCCACCGTAGGTAGCTACACCTTC.

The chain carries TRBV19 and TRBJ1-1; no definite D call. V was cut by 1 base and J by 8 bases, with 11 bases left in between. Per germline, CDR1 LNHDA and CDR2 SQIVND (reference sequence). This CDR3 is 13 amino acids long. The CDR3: CASSIGRRSEAFF. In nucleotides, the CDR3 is TGTGCCAGTAGTATAGGGAGACGCAGCGAAGCTTTCTTT. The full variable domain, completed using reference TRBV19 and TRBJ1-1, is DGGITQSPKYLFRKEGQNVTLSCEQNLNHDAMYWYRQDPGQGLRLIYYSQIVNDFQKGDIAEGYSVSREKKESFPLTVTSAQKNPTAFYLCASSIGRRSEAFFGQGTRLTVV.

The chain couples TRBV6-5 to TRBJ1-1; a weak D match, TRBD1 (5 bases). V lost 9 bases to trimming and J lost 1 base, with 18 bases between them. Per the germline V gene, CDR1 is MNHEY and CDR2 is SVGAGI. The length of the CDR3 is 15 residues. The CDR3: CASLGTWGGNTEAFF. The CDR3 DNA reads TGTGCCAGTCTCGGGACGTGGGGTGGGAACACTGAAGCTTTCTTT.

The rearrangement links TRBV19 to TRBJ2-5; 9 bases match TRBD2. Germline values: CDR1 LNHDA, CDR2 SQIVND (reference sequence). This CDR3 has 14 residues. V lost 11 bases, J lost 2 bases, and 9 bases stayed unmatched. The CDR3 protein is CASASGAIQETQYF. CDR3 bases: TGTGCCTCCGCTAGCGGGGCAATTCAAGAGACCCAGTACTTC.